Shown below are 11 T cell receptor beta chains from a single sample sequenced in a study of T-cell memory formation after mild COVID-19. Via MiXCR, TCRdb re-called the 5' RACE reads, giving one row per CDR3 protein. The table shows roughly 140,000 distinct CDR3 sequences, with around 15% occurring only once. Sequenced sample: PBMCs or a T cell subset sorted from them (not recorded which). Receptor source: an adult woman who had mild COVID-19 (a few samples of this study predate the infection). Cell type and time point are not known.

The chain recombines TRBV6-1 with TRBJ1-1; D is ambiguous. The germline V gene encodes CDR1 MNHNS and CDR2 SASEGT. This CDR3 has 17 residues. V gave up 1 base and J gave up 0 bases, with 15 bases separating them. The CDR3 DNA reads TGTGCCAGCAGTGAAGATGAAGGGTATGGGATGAACACTGAAGCTTTCTTT. Protein: CASSEDEGYGMNTEAFF.

This clonotype occurred a few times. The chain links TRBV4-1 to TRBJ2-1; perhaps D is TRBD1 or TRBD2 (6 bases each). V lost 4 bases, J lost 4 bases, and 17 bases lay in between. This CDR3 is built from 16 residues. Per germline, CDR1 MGHRA and CDR2 YSYEKL. The CDR3 DNA reads TGCGCCAGCAGCCTCCCCCCGGGGGCCCTATACAATGAGCAGTTCTTC. Translation gives CASSLPPGALYNEQFF.

This clonotype was detected ten times or more. V gene TRBV5-1 combines with J gene TRBJ2-7; TRBD2 matches 10 bases. V trimming: 4 bases; J trimming: 5 bases; junction bases outside the gene matches: 9. The length of the CDR3 is 15 residues. From germline, CDR1 is SGHRS and CDR2 YFSETQ. The chain's CDR3 is CASSPDLAGANEQYF. The CDR3 DNA is TGCGCCAGCAGCCCAGATCTAGCGGGAGCAAACGAGCAGTACTTC.

The table lists this clonotype with a few counts. This chain connects TRBV5-1 to TRBJ1-1; a weak D match, TRBD1 (5 bases). The CDR3 extends over 16 amino acids. V was cut by 0 bases and J by 4 bases, with 16 bases left in between. The germline V gene has CDR1 SGHRS and CDR2 YFSETQ. The CDR3 DNA sequence: TGCGCCAGCAGCTTGGACCCCGGGACTACTAGCACTGAAGCTTTCTTT. It translates to CASSLDPGTTSTEAFF.

This chain's CDR3 is CASSRPLSRETQYF. CDR3 DNA sequence: TGTGCCAGCAGCAGACCCCTCTCCCGGGAGACCCAGTACTTC. The rearrangement joins TRBV11-2 to TRBJ2-5; D gene ambiguous. Germline V lookup: CDR1 SGHAT, CDR2 FQNNGV. The V and J ends lost 5 bases and 5 bases respectively, with 15 bases between them. This CDR3 comprises 14 residues.

This clonotype occurred many times. The chain combines TRBV7-8 with TRBJ2-3, with 8 bases that match TRBD1. Germline CDR1 is SGHVS and CDR2 is FQNEAQ. The CDR3 runs 16 residues. Trimming removed 2 bases from V and 4 bases from J; junction bases left unmatched: 8. The CDR3 sequence is CASSLPRTGLPDTQYF. The DNA of the CDR3 is TGTGCCAGCAGCTTACCCCGGACAGGGCTGCCAGATACGCAGTATTTT.

This clonotype appeared a few times. The chain carries TRBV15 and TRBJ1-2; 7 nucleotides line up with TRBD1. Germline lookup yields CDR1 LNHNV and CDR2 YYDKDF (reference sequence). Trimming removed 9 bases from V and 1 base from J; junction bases left unmatched: 5. The CDR3 consists of 13 residues. The CDR3 nucleotides are TGTGCCACGGGGGACAGAATTAACTATGGCTACACCTTC. Translation: CATGDRINYGYTF. Drawing the rest from reference TRBV15 and TRBJ1-2, the complete variable domain is DAMVIQNPRYQVTQFGKPVTLSCSQTLNHNVMYWYQQKSSQAPKLLFHYYDKDFNNEADTPDNFQSRRPNTSFCFLDIRSPGLGDTAMYLCATGDRINYGYTFGSGTRLTVV.

This clonotype was recorded a few times. The CDR3 nucleotides read TGTGCCAGCAGCGTAGCCCCCGAGACAGGGGGCGCAGGCGGCTACACCTTC. This translates into CASSVAPETGGAGGYTF. V gene TRBV9 combines with J gene TRBJ1-2, with 10 nucleotides matching TRBD1. Germline V gene data show CDR1 as SGDLS and CDR2 as YYNGEE. The CDR3 consists of 17 residues. V lost 0 bases and J lost 8; bases outside the gene matches: 13.

The sample holds a few counts of this clonotype. CDR3 nucleotide sequence: TGTGCCAGCAGCTTTGCCGGGGGTCGCCTCTCCTCCTACGAGCAGTACTTC. Translating gives CASSFAGGRLSSYEQYF. The gene calls are TRBV7-9 and TRBJ2-7; TRBD2 is a possible D gene (6 bases). V was pared by 3 bases and J by 0 bases, with 18 bases between. Looked up from germline, CDR1 is SEHNR and CDR2 is FQNEAQ (reference sequence). The CDR3 loop spans 17 amino acids.

This clonotype came up a few times. The chain joins TRBV5-1 to TRBJ1-4; D gene uncertain. The germline V gene has CDR1 SGHRS and CDR2 YFSETQ. This CDR3 is built from 14 residues. Trimming removed 0 bases at V and 6 bases at J, with 9 bases between. CDR3 sequence: CASSLGQVDEKLFF. CDR3 nucleotides: TGCGCCAGCAGCTTGGGGCAGGTTGATGAAAAACTGTTTTTT.

This clonotype has a handful of counts. The V call is TRBV9, the J call TRBJ2-2; 8 positions match TRBD1. The V and J ends lost 5 bases and 5 bases, in that order; junction bases with no gene match: 8. The CDR3 covers 15 residues. Germline CDR1 reads SGDLS; CDR2 reads YYNGEE. DNA of the CDR3: TGTGCCAGCAGTCTGACAGGGGTTTTAACCGGGGAGCTGTTTTTT. It yields the protein CASSLTGVLTGELFF.